This is a list of T cell receptor beta chains from one sample in a study of blood T cell repertoires in COVID-19. Profiling relied on immunoSEQ multiplex PCR, and the TCRdb table lists in-frame clones only, not all of them. The sample holds approximately 64,000 clones, just over 85% seen once. The sample taken for sequencing was peripheral blood. The origin of the receptors is an older woman with COVID-19, enrolled during active disease. The CDR3 runs from the conserved cysteine through the conserved F or W. D genes are given only for firm matches. Some rows have no size entry. The others give once, few or many, or a class for an expanded clone.

clone size: few; D gene: TRBD2; J gene: TRBJ2-7; V gene: TRBV27; CDR3 DNA: TGTGCCAGCAGTTCGTCCCCTAGCGGGCCTACCTACGAGCAGTACTTC; CDR3 protein: CASSSSPSGPTYEQYF
clone size: -; D gene: TRBD1; J gene: TRBJ2-1; V gene: TRBV30; CDR3 DNA: TGTGCCTGGAAGGGACAGGGGCCCCACAATGAGCAGTTCTTC; CDR3 protein: CAWKGQGPHNEQFF
clone size: -; D gene: TRBD1; J gene: TRBJ2-3; V gene: TRBV28; CDR3 DNA: TGTGCCAGCAGTCGGAAACAGGGGACAGATACGCAGTATTTT; CDR3 protein: CASSRKQGTDTQYF
clone size: -; D gene: -; J gene: TRBJ1-1; V gene: TRBV27; CDR3 DNA: TGTGCCAGCAGTTCCCCGGGGGGGAACACTGAAGCTTTCTTT; CDR3 protein: CASSSPGGNTEAFF
clone size: once; D gene: -; J gene: TRBJ2-7; V gene: TRBV12-3/TRBV12-4; CDR3 DNA: TGTGCCAGCAAAGGCGGGTACGAGCAGTACTTC; CDR3 protein: CASKGGYEQYF
clone size: -; D gene: TRBD1; J gene: TRBJ2-7; V gene: TRBV5-5; CDR3 DNA: TGTGCCAGCAGCTTACAGGGGCAGCTCTCCTACGAGCAGTACTTC; CDR3 protein: CASSLQGQLSYEQYF
clone size: -; D gene: -; J gene: TRBJ2-1; V gene: TRBV30; CDR3 DNA: TGTGCCGTCTTTTACAATGAGCAGTTCTTC; CDR3 protein: CAVFYNEQFF
clone size: -; D gene: -; J gene: TRBJ1-2; V gene: TRBV12-3/TRBV12-4; CDR3 DNA: TGTGCCAGCAGTTCGACAGGTTATGGCTACACCTTC; CDR3 protein: CASSSTGYGYTF
clone size: -; D gene: TRBD1; J gene: TRBJ2-7; V gene: TRBV4-3; CDR3 DNA: TGCGCCAGCAGCCAAGCCACAGGACAGGGCTACGAGCAGTACTTC; CDR3 protein: CASSQATGQGYEQYF
clone size: -; D gene: TRBD2; J gene: TRBJ2-1; V gene: TRBV27; CDR3 DNA: TGTGCCAGCAGTTTATCGGTCAGCGGGAGTGGTGAGCAGTTCTTC; CDR3 protein: CASSLSVSGSGEQFF
clone size: -; D gene: TRBD2; J gene: TRBJ2-1; V gene: TRBV10-1; CDR3 DNA: TGCGCCAGCAGTGACCGAAGACTAGCGGGAGCTTACAATGAGCAGTTCTTC; CDR3 protein: CASSDRRLAGAYNEQFF
clone size: -; D gene: TRBD1; J gene: TRBJ1-2; V gene: TRBV5-6; CDR3 DNA: TGTGCCAGCACCCTCGAGGGGGCCTATGGCTACACCTTC; CDR3 protein: CASTLEGAYGYTF
clone size: -; D gene: TRBD1; J gene: TRBJ2-7; V gene: TRBV5-1; CDR3 DNA: TGCGCCAGCAGTCGGACAGGGGACGGCGACGAGCAGTACTTC; CDR3 protein: CASSRTGDGDEQYF
clone size: -; D gene: -; J gene: TRBJ2-7; V gene: TRBV6-5; CDR3 DNA: TGTGCCAGCAGTTACTCGATCGCGGCGGGATTAGGGGAGCAGTACTTC; CDR3 protein: CASSYSIAAGLGEQYF
clone size: few; D gene: TRBD2; J gene: TRBJ2-2; V gene: TRBV6-4; CDR3 DNA: TGTGCCAGCAGCGCGACTAGCGGGAATTCCGGAGGGGAGCTGTTTTTT; CDR3 protein: CASSATSGNSGGELFF
clone size: -; D gene: -; J gene: TRBJ2-1; V gene: TRBV4-1; CDR3 DNA: TGCGCCAGCAGCCAAAGGGACTCCAAGGCCACCTACAATGAGCAGTTCTTC; CDR3 protein: CASSQRDSKATYNEQFF
clone size: -; D gene: -; J gene: TRBJ2-1; V gene: TRBV7-9; CDR3 DNA: TGTGCCAGCAGCTTAATTCGCTTCGGGTCCAATGAGCAGTTCTTC; CDR3 protein: CASSLIRFGSNEQFF
clone size: -; D gene: -; J gene: TRBJ1-3; V gene: TRBV3-1/TRBV3-2; CDR3 DNA: TGTGCCAGCAGCCAAGAAGGGGACTCTGGAAACACCATATATTTT; CDR3 protein: CASSQEGDSGNTIYF
clone size: -; D gene: -; J gene: TRBJ2-6; V gene: TRBV5-5; CDR3 DNA: TGTGCCAGCAGCTCCCAAAGCGCTGGGGCCAACGTCCTGACTTTC; CDR3 protein: CASSSQSAGANVLTF
clone size: -; D gene: -; J gene: TRBJ2-7; V gene: TRBV19; CDR3 DNA: TGTGCCAGTAGTATGGGCGGGGCCTACGAGCAGTACTTC; CDR3 protein: CASSMGGAYEQYF
clone size: few; D gene: -; J gene: TRBJ2-6; V gene: TRBV7-8; CDR3 DNA: TGTGCCAGCAGCTTACGGCGGGACGCCTCTGGGGCCAACGTCCTGACTTTC; CDR3 protein: CASSLRRDASGANVLTF
clone size: -; D gene: -; J gene: TRBJ2-3; V gene: TRBV9; CDR3 DNA: TGTGCCAGCATGCCCGGGGACTTCAGCACAGATACGCAGTATTTT; CDR3 protein: CASMPGDFSTDTQYF
clone size: -; D gene: TRBD2; J gene: TRBJ2-2; V gene: TRBV14; CDR3 DNA: TGTGCCAGCAGCCTCAGCGGTAGCGGGATCGGGGGAACCGGGGAGCTGTTTTTT; CDR3 protein: CASSLSGSGIGGTGELFF
clone size: -; D gene: TRBD2; J gene: TRBJ2-1; V gene: TRBV7-9; CDR3 DNA: TGTGCCAGCAGCTTAGTACTAGCGGGTTTAAATGAGCAGTTCTTC; CDR3 protein: CASSLVLAGLNEQFF
clone size: -; D gene: TRBD1; J gene: TRBJ1-2; V gene: TRBV6-5; CDR3 DNA: TGTGCCAGCAGTTCCCTACAGGGGTATGGCTACACCTTC; CDR3 protein: CASSSLQGYGYTF
clone size: -; D gene: -; J gene: TRBJ2-6; V gene: TRBV6-4; CDR3 DNA: TGTGCCAGCACTTCAGAATCCCCCTCTGGGGCCAACGTCCTGACTTTC; CDR3 protein: CASTSESPSGANVLTF
clone size: -; D gene: -; J gene: TRBJ1-5; V gene: TRBV4-3; CDR3 DNA: TGCGCCAGCAACCAAGAAATTGGCCAGCCCCAGCATTTT; CDR3 protein: CASNQEIGQPQHF
clone size: -; D gene: TRBD2; J gene: TRBJ2-1; V gene: TRBV27; CDR3 DNA: TGTGCCAGCAGCCTAGCGGGATGGAGCTCCTACAATGAGCAGTTCTTC; CDR3 protein: CASSLAGWSSYNEQFF
clone size: -; D gene: TRBD2; J gene: TRBJ2-7; V gene: TRBV9; CDR3 DNA: TGTGCCAGCAGCCCCTCCGTGGGGGGGTACTCCTACGAGCAGTACTTC; CDR3 protein: CASSPSVGGYSYEQYF
clone size: -; D gene: TRBD2; J gene: TRBJ2-1; V gene: TRBV18; CDR3 DNA: TGTGCCAGCTCACCCCCGGGGGGTTCCGGTGAGCAGTTCTTC; CDR3 protein: CASSPPGGSGEQFF
clone size: -; D gene: -; J gene: TRBJ1-2; V gene: TRBV6-1; CDR3 DNA: TGTGCCAGCAGTGAATGGCAGTCCCCTAACTATGGCTACACCTTC; CDR3 protein: CASSEWQSPNYGYTF
clone size: -; D gene: TRBD1; J gene: TRBJ1-1; V gene: TRBV5-3; CDR3 DNA: TGTGCCAGAAGTTCCAACCGGGGGACAGGGACAACTGAAGCTTTCTTT; CDR3 protein: CARSSNRGTGTTEAFF
clone size: -; D gene: TRBD1; J gene: TRBJ2-7; V gene: TRBV7-9; CDR3 DNA: TGTGCCAGCAGCTCGGGGACAGGGGGCTGGGAGCAGTACTTC; CDR3 protein: CASSSGTGGWEQYF
clone size: -; D gene: TRBD1; J gene: TRBJ1-2; V gene: TRBV7-9; CDR3 DNA: TGTGCCAGCAGCTTAGTAGTGACAGGGTACAGCTACACCTTC; CDR3 protein: CASSLVVTGYSYTF
clone size: -; D gene: -; J gene: TRBJ2-6; V gene: TRBV4-2; CDR3 DNA: TGTGCCAGCAGCCAAGATCGGGGGAACTCTGGGGCCAACGTCCTGACTTTC; CDR3 protein: CASSQDRGNSGANVLTF
clone size: -; D gene: TRBD1; J gene: TRBJ1-2; V gene: TRBV28; CDR3 DNA: TGTGCCAGCAGCCAGGGGGCCTTTGGCTACACCTTC; CDR3 protein: CASSQGAFGYTF
clone size: once; D gene: TRBD1; J gene: TRBJ2-2; V gene: TRBV27; CDR3 DNA: TGTGCCAGCAACCACGACAGGGACCACGGGGAGCTGTTTTTT; CDR3 protein: CASNHDRDHGELFF
clone size: -; D gene: TRBD2; J gene: TRBJ2-5; V gene: TRBV19; CDR3 DNA: TGTGCCAGTAGTATGGGGGGGACTAGCGGGAAGGAGACCCAGTACTTC; CDR3 protein: CASSMGGTSGKETQYF
clone size: -; D gene: -; J gene: TRBJ2-3; V gene: TRBV5-4; CDR3 DNA: TGTGCCAGCAGCCCGGACAGCGTCACAGATACGCAGTATTTT; CDR3 protein: CASSPDSVTDTQYF
clone size: -; D gene: TRBD2; J gene: TRBJ2-1; V gene: TRBV3-1/TRBV3-2; CDR3 DNA: TGTGCCAGCAGCCCCCTAGTAACGGGAGGGACGAATGAGCAGTTCTTC; CDR3 protein: CASSPLVTGGTNEQFF
clone size: -; D gene: -; J gene: TRBJ1-5; V gene: TRBV7-8; CDR3 DNA: TGTGCCAGCAGCTTATTCGGTCCCCGAATGCCCCAGCATTTT; CDR3 protein: CASSLFGPRMPQHF
clone size: -; D gene: TRBD1; J gene: TRBJ1-3; V gene: TRBV23-1; CDR3 DNA: TGCGCCAGCAGTCAACCCGACAGGGAACTTAACTCTGGAAACACCATATATTTT; CDR3 protein: CASSQPDRELNSGNTIYF